In this sample, the clone carrying this T cell receptor (beta chain) turned up once. Trimming cost V 4 bases and J 7 bases, with 26 bases left between them. CDR3 length: 19 residues. Germline CDR1 is KGHSH and CDR2 is LQKENI. The data stem from a study of preoperative IRX-2 immunotherapy in early breast cancer. TCRdb's table, derived via immunoSEQ multiplex PCR, lists solely in-frame clones and lacks some. The sample holds around 28,000 clones, around 87% seen once. Treatment of the sample: preoperative locoregional IRX-2 cytokine immunotherapy. The receptor's source is a human donor with breast cancer. V usage is TRBV18 and J usage is TRBJ1-6; no definite D call. Sampling was conducted from a patient treated with IRX-2 immunotherapy. In nucleotides, the CDR3 is TGTGCCAGCTCACAGAAGGTGCCTTCCAACCCGAAAGGAAATTCACCCCTCCACTTT. Protein sequence: CASSQKVPSNPKGNSPLHF.